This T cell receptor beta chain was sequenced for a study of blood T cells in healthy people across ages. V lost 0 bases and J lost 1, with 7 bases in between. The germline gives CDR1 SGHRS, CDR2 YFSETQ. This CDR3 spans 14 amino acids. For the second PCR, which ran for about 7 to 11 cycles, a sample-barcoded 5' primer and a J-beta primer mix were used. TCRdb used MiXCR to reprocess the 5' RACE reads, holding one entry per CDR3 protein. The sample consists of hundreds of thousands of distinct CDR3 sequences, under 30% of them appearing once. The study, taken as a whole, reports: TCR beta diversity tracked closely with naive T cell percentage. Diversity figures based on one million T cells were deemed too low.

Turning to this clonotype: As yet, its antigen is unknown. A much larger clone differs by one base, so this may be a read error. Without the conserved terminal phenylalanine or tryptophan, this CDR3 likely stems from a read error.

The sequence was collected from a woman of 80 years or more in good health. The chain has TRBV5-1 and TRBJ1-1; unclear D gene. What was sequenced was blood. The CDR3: CASSLASGNTEAFS. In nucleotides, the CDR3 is TGCGCCAGCAGCTTGGCGTCAGGGAACACTGAAGCTTTCTCT.